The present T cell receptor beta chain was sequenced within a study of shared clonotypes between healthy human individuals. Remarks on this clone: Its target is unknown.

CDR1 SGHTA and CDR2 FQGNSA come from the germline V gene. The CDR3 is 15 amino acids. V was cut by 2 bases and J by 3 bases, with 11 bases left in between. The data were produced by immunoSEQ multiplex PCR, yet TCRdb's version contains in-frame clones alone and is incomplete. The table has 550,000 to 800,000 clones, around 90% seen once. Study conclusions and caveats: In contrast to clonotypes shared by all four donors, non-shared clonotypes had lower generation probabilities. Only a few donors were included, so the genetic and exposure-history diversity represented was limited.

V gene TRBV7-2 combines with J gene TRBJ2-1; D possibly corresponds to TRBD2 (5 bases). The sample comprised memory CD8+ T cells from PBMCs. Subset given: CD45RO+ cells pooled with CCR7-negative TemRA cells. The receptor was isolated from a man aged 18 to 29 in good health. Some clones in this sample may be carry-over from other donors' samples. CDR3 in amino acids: CASSLWWESYNEQFF. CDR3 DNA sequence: TGTGCCAGCAGCTTATGGTGGGAGAGCTACAATGAGCAGTTCTTC.